Listed below are T cell receptor beta chains from one sample, sequenced in a study of CD8+CD57+ T cells in acquired aplastic anemia. MiXCR, applied by TCRdb to the reads, yields one record per CDR3 protein. This sample has around 430,000 distinct CDR3 sequences, with around a third found just once. Sequenced input: sorted CD4+, CD8+, or CD8+CD57+ T cells (not recorded which) from PBMCs. All receptors come from a human donor with aplastic anemia. Both conserved end residues are part of each CDR3.

v_gene	j_gene	CDR3aa
TRBV7-8	TRBJ1-5	CASQSGADQPQHF
TRBV10-3	TRBJ1-3	CASTLQGTENTIYF
TRBV3-1	TRBJ2-7	CASSQDPRGGDKFHEQYF
TRBV24-1	TRBJ2-3	CASTFDGSSTDTQYF
TRBV7-2	TRBJ1-2	CASSLSGFGNYGYTF
TRBV6-5	TRBJ1-5	CASSYDRGQPQHF
TRBV19	TRBJ2-2	CASSSGGAATGELFF
TRBV12-3/TRBV12-4	TRBJ1-2	CASRPRAYYGYTF
TRBV19	TRBJ1-5	CASSSNRGTAQHF
TRBV18	TRBJ1-1	CASSPQEGGRDLMAFF
TRBV19	TRBJ1-6	CAREGASNSPLHF
TRBV10-2	TRBJ1-6	CASQGAPNSPLHF
TRBV29-1	TRBJ2-5	CSVAIAGDGETQYF
TRBV15	TRBJ2-1	CATSTLAGGGIYNEQFF
TRBV20-1	TRBJ1-6	CSARTDTFSVSPLHF
TRBV5-5	TRBJ2-3	CASSLLSVTDTQYF
TRBV4-1	TRBJ2-7	CASSQLPSRTLSYEQYF
TRBV19	TRBJ2-5	CASSIPGWETQYF